One and the same sample provided the 3 T cell receptor beta chains below, sequenced in a study of T-cell reconstitution after alpha-beta-depleted transplantation in children. TCRbeta library construction was performed incorporating unique molecular identifiers. TCRdb used MiXCR to reprocess the PCR reads, holding one entry per CDR3 protein. Seen here are about 980,000 distinct CDR3 sequences, 25% to 30% observed once, and the top ten hold under 30%. Sequencing was performed on PBMCs, mostly from graft donor cells, taken 360 days after TCRalphabeta/CD19-depleted stem cell transplant. Source of these receptors: a boy under two years old who had a stem cell transplant for SCID, so the T cells may come from the graft donor.

This chain joins TRBV9 and TRBJ1-4; no clear D. The CDR3 contains 14 residues. V gave up 2 bases and J gave up 2 bases, with 7 bases separating them. Per germline, CDR1 SGDLS and CDR2 YYNGEE. For the CDR3, the DNA is TGTGCCAGCAGCGTTGAGGCCACTAATGAAAAACTGTTTTTT. This translates into CASSVEATNEKLFF.

This chain joins TRBV4-1 and TRBJ2-1; D is tentatively TRBD1 or TRBD2 (6 bases each). V lost 2 bases, J lost 1 base, and 24 bases lay in between. This CDR3 region has 20 residues. Germline-derived CDR1 and CDR2 are MGHRA and YSYEKL. CDR3: CASSQKRGRGVFQSYNEQFF. CDR3 DNA: TGCGCCAGCAGCCAAAAGAGGGGAAGGGGGGTATTTCAATCCTACAATGAGCAGTTCTTC.

The chain employs TRBV7-2 and TRBJ1-2; weak D call: TRBD1 (6 bases). Deletions cut 5 bases from V and 0 bases from J, with 13 bases between. The CDR3 runs 15 residues. Germline V gene data show CDR1 as SGHTA and CDR2 as FQGNSA. DNA for the CDR3: TGTGCCAGCAGCCCCACAGGGATAGCTAACTATGGCTACACCTTC. This translates into CASSPTGIANYGYTF.